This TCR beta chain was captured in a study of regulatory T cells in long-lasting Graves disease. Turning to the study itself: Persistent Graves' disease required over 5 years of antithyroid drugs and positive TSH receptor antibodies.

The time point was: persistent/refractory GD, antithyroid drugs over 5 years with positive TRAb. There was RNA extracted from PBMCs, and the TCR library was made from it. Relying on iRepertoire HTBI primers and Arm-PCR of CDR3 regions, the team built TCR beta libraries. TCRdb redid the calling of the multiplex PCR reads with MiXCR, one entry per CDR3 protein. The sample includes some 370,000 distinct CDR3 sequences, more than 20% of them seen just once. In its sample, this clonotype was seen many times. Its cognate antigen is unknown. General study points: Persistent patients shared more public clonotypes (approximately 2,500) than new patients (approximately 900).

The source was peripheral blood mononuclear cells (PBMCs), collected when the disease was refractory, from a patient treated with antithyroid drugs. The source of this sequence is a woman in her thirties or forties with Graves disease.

The chain's CDR3 is CASSVTGTLYEQYF. In nucleotides, the CDR3 is TGTGCCAGCAGTGTGACAGGGACGTTGTACGAGCAGTACTTC. V is TRBV28 and J is TRBJ2-7; 7 positions agree with TRBD1. Trimming cost V 5 bases and J 4 bases; bases outside gene matches: 8. The CDR3 has 14 amino acids. Germline CDR1 reads MDHEN; CDR2 reads SYDVKM.